This entry features one T cell receptor (beta chain) sequence. This CDR3 comprises 14 residues. Trimming took 7 bases from V and 3 from J, leaving 19 bases between them. Germline loops: CDR1 GTSNPN, CDR2 SVGIG (reference sequence). This sample was included in a study of cytomegalovirus exposure and HLA in healthy donors. 13 Jbeta primers and 60 Vbeta primers were used for the PCR. Produced via immunoSEQ multiplex PCR; TCRdb's table is partial and in-frame only. The table records 120,000 to 150,000 clones, 75% to 85% of them present only once. This TCR derives from a female donor in good health and CMV-seronegative. The chain recombines TRBV30 with TRBJ2-7; maybe TRBD2 (6 bases). The sequenced sample was PBMCs. The CDR3 is CAFGGAGSFYEQYF. The CDR3 region has the DNA TGTGCCTTTGGGGGAGCGGGTTCTTTCTACGAGCAGTACTTC. Full variable domain (outside the CDR3, taken from reference TRBV30 and TRBJ2-7): SQTIHQWPATLVQPVGSPLSLECTVEGTSNPNLYWYRQAAGRGLQLLFYSVGIGQISSEVPQNLSASRPQDRQFILSSKKLLLSDSGFYLCAFGGAGSFYEQYFGPGTRLTVT.